This TCR beta chain is drawn from a study of blood T cells in healthy people across ages. Study-level information: Capture via template switching afforded approximately one barcoded beta molecule per two T cells.

This clonotype was found a few times. The antigen is unknown. Using a J-beta primer mix together with a sample-barcoded 5' primer, a second PCR was run for roughly 7 to 11 cycles. Unique molecular identifiers of 12 random nucleotides labeled each cDNA. TCRdb itself ran the 5' RACE reads through MiXCR, one entry per CDR3 protein. The sample lists about 1.8 million distinct CDR3 sequences, around half occurring once. The CDR3 loop spans 13 amino acids. Whole-study results and caveats: Unsorted PBMC input precluded a conclusive naive versus antigen-experienced comparison.

The receptor was derived from a woman aged 40 to 50 in good health. Sequenced sample: blood. The chain couples TRBV12-3 or TRBV12-4 to TRBJ2-7; no definite D call. The J call may be mistaken, given a closer DNA end match to TRBJ2-1. Here the CDR3 reads CATLLHKSYEQFF. In DNA form, the CDR3 reads TGTGCCACGCTTCTTCACAAATCCTACGAGCAGTTCTTC.